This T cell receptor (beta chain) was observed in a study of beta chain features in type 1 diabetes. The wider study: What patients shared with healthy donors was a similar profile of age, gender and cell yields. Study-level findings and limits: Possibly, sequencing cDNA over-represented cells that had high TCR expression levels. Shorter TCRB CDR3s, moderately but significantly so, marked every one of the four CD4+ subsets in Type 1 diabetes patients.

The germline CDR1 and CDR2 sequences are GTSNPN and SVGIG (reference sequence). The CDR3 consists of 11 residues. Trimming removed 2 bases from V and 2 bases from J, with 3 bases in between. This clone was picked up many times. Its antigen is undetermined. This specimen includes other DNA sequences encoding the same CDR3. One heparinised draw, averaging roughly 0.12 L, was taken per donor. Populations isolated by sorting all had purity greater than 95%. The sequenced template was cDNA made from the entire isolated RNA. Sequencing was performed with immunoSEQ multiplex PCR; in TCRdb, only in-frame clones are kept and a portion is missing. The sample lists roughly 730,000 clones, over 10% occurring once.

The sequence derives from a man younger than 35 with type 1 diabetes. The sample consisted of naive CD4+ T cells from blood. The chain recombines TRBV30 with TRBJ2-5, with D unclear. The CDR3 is CAWSPQETQYF. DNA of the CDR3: TGTGCCTGGAGTCCACAAGAGACCCAGTACTTC.